The 27 T cell receptor beta chains in this list originate from one sample, sequenced in a study of T cell repertoires in cytomegalovirus infection. These TCRs' antigens remain unknown. TCRdb fed the reads into MiXCR, producing one record per CDR3 protein. The table records fewer than 650,000 distinct CDR3 sequences, about 40% of them present only once. The sample here was cultured PBMCs, taken from culture after CMV antigen stimulation. The receptor source for this set is a human donor in good health (CMV status not recorded). Some clones in this sample may be carry-over from other donors' samples.

The V gene is TRBV28, the J gene TRBJ2-7, with 9 bases that match TRBD2. The CDR3 runs to 14 residues. Germline V gives CDR1 MDHEN, CDR2 SYDVKM. The junction had 8 bases not matched to a gene; V was cut back by 6 bases and J by 5 bases. CDR3 in DNA: TGTGCCAGCAGGCGGATAGCGGGAGCCGACGAGCAGTACTTC. This codes for CASRRIAGADEQYF.

This clonotype was observed a few times. The V and J genes are TRBV7-4 and TRBJ2-4; no clear D gene. This CDR3 comprises 15 residues. Germline-derived CDR1 and CDR2 are SGHVT and SQSDAQ. Trimming removed 3 bases at V and 8 bases at J, with 17 bases between. This CDR3 is CASSLYTNTKDIQYF. Here the CDR3 DNA reads TGTGCCAGCAGCTTGTACACTAACACAAAAGACATTCAGTACTTC.

The genes are TRBV7-9 and TRBJ2-5; D uncertain. Germline V gene lookup returns CDR1 SEHNR and CDR2 FQNEAQ (reference sequence). The CDR3 runs 12 residues. Trimming pared 1 base from V and 4 bases from J, leaving 4 bases between. Here the CDR3 DNA reads TGTGCCAGCAGCTTAGGGACAGAGACCCAGTACTTC. Its translation: CASSLGTETQYF.

This clonotype was observed a few times. V is TRBV7-2 and J is TRBJ1-3; D gene ambiguous. This CDR3 region has 12 residues. Germline V gives CDR1 SGHTA, CDR2 FQGNSA. The V end was cut by 2 bases, the J end by 5 bases, with 4 bases between. CDR3 amino acids: CASSLLRNTIYF. The CDR3 nucleotides are TGTGCCAGCAGCTTACTACGAAACACCATATATTTT.

In this sample, this clonotype turned up once. This chain uses TRBV7-9 with TRBJ1-2; D might be TRBD1 (6 bases). The length of the CDR3 is 15 residues. The germline gives CDR1 SEHNR, CDR2 FQNEAQ (reference sequence). V lost 1 base and J 8 bases, leaving 17 bases between the germline ends. The CDR3 here is CASSLGTADFWGYTF. DNA for the CDR3: TGTGCCAGCAGCTTAGGGACAGCCGACTTTTGGGGCTACACCTTC. Looking up the rest from reference TRBV7-9 and TRBJ1-2 gives the full variable domain: DTGVSQNPRHKITKRGQNVTFRCDPISEHNRLYWYRQTLGQGPEFLTYFQNEAQLEKSRLLSDRFSAERPKGSFSTLEIQRTEQGDSAMYLCASSLGTADFWGYTFGSGTRLTVV.

This clonotype was seen only a few times. This chain uses TRBV7-9 with TRBJ2-5, with 9 bases lining up with TRBD2. Losses at the gene ends were 0 bases for V and 3 bases for J; bases not matched to a gene: 2. Germline CDR1 reads SEHNR; CDR2 reads FQNEAQ (reference sequence). This CDR3 comprises 15 residues. The CDR3 loop is CASSLAASGEETQYF. The CDR3 region has the DNA TGTGCCAGCAGCTTAGCGGCTAGCGGGGAAGAGACCCAGTACTTC. Complete variable domain (other parts from reference TRBV7-9 and TRBJ2-5): DTGVSQNPRHKITKRGQNVTFRCDPISEHNRLYWYRQTLGQGPEFLTYFQNEAQLEKSRLLSDRFSAERPKGSFSTLEIQRTEQGDSAMYLCASSLAASGEETQYFGPGTRLLVL.

V gene TRBV11-2 combines with J gene TRBJ1-2; the D gene is possibly TRBD1 (5 bases). The ends were cut back, 1 base at V and 5 bases at J, with 11 bases in the middle. The length of the CDR3 is 14 residues. In germline, CDR1 is SGHAT, CDR2 FQNNGV. As DNA, the CDR3 is TGTGCCAGCAGCTTAGTAGGGACTTATTATGGCTACACCTTC. The encoded protein is CASSLVGTYYGYTF.

This clonotype was recorded a few times. This chain connects TRBV7-2 to TRBJ2-7, with 7 bases matching TRBD1. V gave up 5 bases and J gave up 0 bases; unmatched junction bases: 7. The CDR3 extends over 15 amino acids. The germline CDR1 and CDR2 sequences are SGHTA and FQGNSA. The CDR3 DNA is TGTGCCAGCAGCCAAGGAAGGGACAGCTCCTACGAGCAGTACTTC. Translation gives CASSQGRDSSYEQYF.

The chain employs TRBV19 and TRBJ2-1, with D possibly TRBD2 on 6 matching bases. The CDR3 consists of 15 residues. The germline V gene encodes CDR1 LNHDA and CDR2 SQIVND (reference sequence). V lost 10 bases and J 3 bases, leaving 19 bases between the germline ends. The CDR3 sequence is CATRPGTSHYNEQFF. The CDR3 nucleotides are TGTGCCACCCGCCCGGGGACTTCGCACTACAATGAGCAGTTCTTC.

This chain links TRBV10-3 with TRBJ2-7, with TRBD1 as a possible D gene (6 bases). V was trimmed by 10 bases and J by 3 bases, leaving 22 bases between them. Germline-derived CDR1 and CDR2 are ENHRY and SYGVKD. The CDR3 spans 15 residues. The CDR3 protein is CARPKGHRANYEQYF. The DNA of the CDR3 is TGTGCCAGACCTAAAGGGCACAGGGCGAACTACGAGCAGTACTTC.

The rearrangement links TRBV20-1 to TRBJ2-5, with D possibly being TRBD1 (5 bases). V was clipped by 1 base and J by 7 bases, with 10 bases between them. The V gene's germline CDR1 is DFQATT and CDR2 SNEGSKA (reference sequence). This CDR3 is built from 12 residues. The chain's CDR3 is CSARAHQGTQYF. The CDR3 DNA is TGCAGTGCTAGAGCCCACCAGGGGACCCAGTACTTC.

The chain recombines TRBV7-2 with TRBJ2-7, with TRBD2 identical over 7 bases. The CDR3 has 16 residues. Germline lookup yields CDR1 SGHTA and CDR2 FQGNSA. After removal of 4 bases from V and 2 bases from J, the junction contained 11 bases not matched to a gene. The DNA of the CDR3 is TGTGCCAGCAGCTCCCTGGGGGGGGGAGGGCCCTACGAGCAGTACTTC. It translates to CASSSLGGGGPYEQYF.

The chain combines TRBV7-2 with TRBJ2-4; 7 bases agree with TRBD1. Germline CDR1 SGHTA, CDR2 FQGNSA. V shed 4 bases and J 3 bases; nucleotides not matched to a gene: 9. The CDR3 runs to 16 residues. CDR3 coding DNA: TGTGCCAGCAGCTCTCGACAGGGTGGGGACAAAAACATTCAGTACTTC. The encoded protein is CASSSRQGGDKNIQYF. Looking up the rest from reference TRBV7-2 and TRBJ2-4 gives the full variable domain: GAGVSQSPSNKVTEKGKDVELRCDPISGHTALYWYRQSLGQGLEFLIYFQGNSAPDKSGLPSDRFSAERTGGSVSTLTIQRTQQEDSAVYLCASSSRQGGDKNIQYFGAGTRLSVL.

The chain carries TRBV10-3 and TRBJ2-7; D remains unclear. CDR3 size: 11 residues. V was cut by 3 bases and J by 6 bases, with 6 bases left in between. CDR1 is ENHRY and CDR2 is SYGVKD in the germline V gene. CDR3 loop: CAISETGEQYF. The CDR3 DNA sequence: TGTGCCATCAGTGAAACGGGCGAGCAGTACTTC.

This clonotype was recorded a few times. The V and J genes are TRBV6-5 and TRBJ2-3; TRBD1 matches 8 bases. This CDR3 is built from 20 residues. Germline values: CDR1 MNHEY, CDR2 SVGAGI. J was trimmed by 0 bases and V by 2 bases; bases with no gene match: 16. CDR3 DNA: TGTGCCAGCAGTTACGGAGGTCAGACAGGGGACAATCCTAGCACAGATACGCAGTATTTT. Translation: CASSYGGQTGDNPSTDTQYF.

The chain uses TRBV20-1 and TRBJ2-5; TRBD1 might be the D (5 bases). CDR1 and CDR2 (germline): DFQATT, SNEGSKA (reference sequence). The V end lost 3 bases, the J end lost 5 bases, and 7 bases lay between the germline ends. The CDR3 runs to 11 residues. The CDR3 reads CSASRVETQYF. The CDR3 nucleotides are TGCAGTGCTAGCAGGGTCGAGACCCAGTACTTC.

The J gene is TRBJ2-7, the V gene TRBV19; a weak D match, TRBD1 (5 bases). Germline CDR1 LNHDA, CDR2 SQIVND (reference sequence). The CDR3 loop spans 13 amino acids. Trimming pared 5 bases from V and 6 bases from J, leaving 14 bases between. DNA for the CDR3: TGTGCCAGTAGTGGGCAGGGTAACCTCGAGCAGTACTTC. This codes for CASSGQGNLEQYF.

The J gene is TRBJ2-5, the V gene TRBV20-1; 7 bases align to TRBD2. Germline V CDR1 and CDR2: DFQATT, SNEGSKA (reference sequence). CDR3 length: 12 residues. With V trimmed by 1 base and J by 5 bases, 1 base remained unmatched. The CDR3 DNA reads as TGCAGTGCTAGAGTGGGAGGGGAGACCCAGTACTTC. Its protein product is CSARVGGETQYF.

The gene calls are TRBV19 and TRBJ2-5; 15 nucleotides agree with TRBD2. CDR1 and CDR2 from the germline V gene are LNHDA and SQIVND (reference sequence). V trimming: 6 bases; J trimming: 3 bases; junction bases outside the gene matches: 8. The CDR3 runs to 17 residues. The CDR3 sequence is CASSQGLAGGPKETQYF. For the CDR3, the DNA is TGTGCCAGTAGCCAAGGACTAGCGGGAGGGCCGAAAGAGACCCAGTACTTC.

This chain uses TRBV20-1 with TRBJ2-1; D perhaps matches TRBD2 (6 bases). Trimming cost V 1 base and J 2 bases, with 12 bases left between them. The germline V gene has CDR1 DFQATT and CDR2 SNEGSKA (reference sequence). The CDR3 runs 15 residues. In DNA, the CDR3 is TGCAGTGCTAGAGGTACTAGCATGGCCTACAATGAGCAGTTCTTC. Amino acid sequence: CSARGTSMAYNEQFF.

The V gene is TRBV18, the J gene TRBJ2-5, with a weak D call TRBD2 (6 bases). Germline V gives CDR1 KGHSH, CDR2 LQKENI. CDR3 length equals 14 residues. V was clipped by 3 bases and J by 1 base, with 9 bases between them. For the CDR3, the DNA is TGTGCCAGCTCACCTCGACTAGGCCAAGAGACCCAGTACTTC. As protein: CASSPRLGQETQYF.

In its sample, this clonotype was seen a few times. This chain uses TRBV28 with TRBJ1-1; the D is unclear. This CDR3 region has 19 residues. Per germline, CDR1 MDHEN and CDR2 SYDVKM. V lost 2 bases, J lost 0 bases, and 22 bases lay in between. The CDR3 nucleotides are TGTGCCAGCAGTTTAATATATCCACACAGAAAAAAACTGAACACTGAAGCTTTCTTT. It is translated as CASSLIYPHRKKLNTEAFF.

The rearrangement joins TRBV20-1 to TRBJ2-3; either TRBD1 or TRBD2 may supply D (5 bases each). Germline V lookup: CDR1 DFQATT, CDR2 SNEGSKA (reference sequence). V lost 4 bases and J 1 base, leaving 9 bases between the germline ends. The CDR3 has 13 amino acids. The CDR3 loop is CSANRGGTDTQYF. The CDR3 region has the DNA TGCAGTGCTAACCGAGGGGGCACAGATACGCAGTATTTT.

V and J are TRBV20-1 and TRBJ2-7; D is ambiguous. Trimming stripped 3 bases from V and 5 bases from J, with 17 bases between. The CDR3 has 14 amino acids. Per the germline V gene, CDR1 is DFQATT and CDR2 is SNEGSKA (reference sequence). The CDR3 loop is CSARGPGRFDEQYF. The CDR3 region has the DNA TGCAGTGCTAGGGGCCCCGGGCGTTTCGACGAGCAGTACTTC.

The V and J genes are TRBV4-1 and TRBJ1-1; 10 bases fit TRBD1. Unmatched junction bases numbered 3, after V lost 0 bases and J lost 5 bases. Germline V gene sequence: CDR1 MGHRA, CDR2 YSYEKL. The CDR3 spans 15 residues. CDR3 nucleotides: TGCGCCAGCAGCCAAGAGGGACAGGGGAGAACTGAAGCTTTCTTT. This encodes CASSQEGQGRTEAFF.

The chain recombines TRBV20-1 with TRBJ1-2; D not resolved. Trimming took 5 bases from V and 1 from J, leaving 11 bases between them. CDR1 DFQATT and CDR2 SNEGSKA come from the germline V gene (reference sequence). The CDR3 runs 13 residues. CDR3: CSAQVGSNYGYTF. The DNA of the CDR3 is TGCAGTGCTCAGGTCGGCAGTAACTATGGCTACACCTTC.

The chain carries TRBV6-1 and TRBJ2-5; 8 bases are shared with TRBD2. Trimming cost V 11 bases and J 5 bases; bases outside gene matches: 7. This CDR3 has 12 amino acids. Germline values: CDR1 MNHNS, CDR2 SASEGT. CDR3 nucleotide sequence: TGTGCCGCACGGGGGGGGTCTGAGACCCAGTACTTC. Protein sequence: CAARGGSETQYF.